The 25 T cell receptor beta chains below all came from one sample that was sequenced in a study of shared clonotypes between healthy human individuals. The assay was immunoSEQ multiplex PCR, and TCRdb's table has in-frame clones only and misses some. The repertoire has 850,000 to 1,200,000 clones, about three quarters of them found once; the top ten carry 1.4% to 1.5%. Source material: memory CD4+ T cells sorted from blood. Subset of the sample: CD45RA-negative fraction. The source is a young man in good health.

This clone was picked up a small number of times. J is TRBJ1-5 and V is TRBV10-3; 7 bases match TRBD1. The CDR3 is 13 residues long. CDR1 is ENHRY and CDR2 is SYGVKD in the germline V gene. Trimming took 5 bases from V and 6 from J; bases not matched to a gene: 4. The CDR3 nucleotides are TGTGCCATCAGTACAGGGGAAATTCAGCCCCAGCATTTT. This sequence encodes CAISTGEIQPQHF.

The rearrangement links TRBV5-8 to TRBJ2-1; TRBD2 aligns across 8 bases. Germline loops: CDR1 SGHTS, CDR2 YDEGEE. Trimming removed 0 bases from V and 8 bases from J; junction bases left unmatched: 7. This CDR3 region has 15 residues. CDR3 region: CASSLGGGNVDEQFF. The CDR3 nucleotides are TGTGCCAGCAGCTTGGGCGGGGGGAACGTGGATGAGCAGTTCTTC.

V and J are TRBV29-1 and TRBJ2-7, with 7 positions matching TRBD1. The germline V gene encodes CDR1 SQVTM and CDR2 ANQGSEA. The ends lost 4 bases at V and 2 bases at J; junction bases unmatched: 5. CDR3 size: 13 residues. The CDR3 protein is CSVVGGRTYEQYF. The CDR3 nucleotides are TGCAGCGTTGTAGGGGGCAGGACCTACGAGCAGTACTTC.

This clone was observed once. This chain links TRBV18 with TRBJ1-1, with D perhaps matching TRBD1 (6 bases). Germline lookup yields CDR1 KGHSH and CDR2 LQKENI. The CDR3 contains 15 residues. V was cut by 0 bases and J by 4 bases, with 12 bases left in between. The CDR3 region is CASSPPLGGSTEAFF. In nucleotides, the CDR3 is TGTGCCAGCTCACCACCCCTAGGGGGGAGCACTGAAGCTTTCTTT.

The genes are TRBV19 and TRBJ1-1; 9 bases align to TRBD1. Germline V gene lookup returns CDR1 LNHDA and CDR2 SQIVND (reference sequence). The CDR3 totals 15 residues. J was trimmed by 5 bases and V by 5 bases; bases with no gene match: 9. CDR3: CASSPWDRDATEAFF. The CDR3 DNA reads as TGTGCCAGTAGTCCTTGGGACAGGGATGCAACTGAAGCTTTCTTT.

The J gene is TRBJ2-1, the V gene TRBV6-1, with 7 bases identical to TRBD2. Germline V gene lookup returns CDR1 MNHNS and CDR2 SASEGT. This CDR3 spans 17 amino acids. V gave up 1 base and J gave up 6 bases; unmatched junction bases: 12. The CDR3 region has the DNA TGTGCCAGCAGTGAAGGTGAGGGAGGGCCGAAGCGCAATGAGCAGTTCTTC. It encodes CASSEGEGGPKRNEQFF.

The V call is TRBV4-1, the J call TRBJ1-2, with D maybe TRBD1 (5 bases). Germline CDR1 MGHRA, CDR2 YSYEKL. CDR3 size: 12 residues. V lost 4 bases, J lost 8 bases, and 11 bases lay in between. CDR3 amino acids: CASSPVGDGYTF. CDR3 nucleotide sequence: TGCGCCAGCAGCCCCGTAGGGGACGGCTACACCTTC.

This rearrangement joins TRBV9 to TRBJ1-2, with D unresolved. CDR1 is SGDLS, CDR2 YYNGEE, per germline. Trimming cost V 0 bases and J 4 bases, with 10 bases left between them. The CDR3 covers 14 residues. The CDR3 nucleotides read TGTGCCAGCAGCGTAGAGCCAGAAACCTATGGCTACACCTTC. Translated, it gives CASSVEPETYGYTF.

This chain joins TRBV9 and TRBJ2-5; no clear D. Trimming pared 2 bases from V and 1 base from J, leaving 9 bases between. The CDR3 length is 14 residues. CDR1 and CDR2 from the germline V gene are SGDLS and YYNGEE. The DNA for the CDR3 is TGTGCCAGCAGCGTGGACCCTAGCCAAGAGACCCAGTACTTC. Translating it yields CASSVDPSQETQYF.

This sequence joins TRBV6-6 and TRBJ2-3; 9 nucleotides align to TRBD2. Unmatched junction bases numbered 5, after V lost 4 bases and J lost 6 bases. Germline V gene data show CDR1 as MNHNY and CDR2 as SVGAGI (reference sequence). The CDR3 totals 14 residues. CDR3 coding DNA: TGTGCCAGCAGTTCCGGGACTAGCAAGGATACGCAGTATTTT. The encoded protein is CASSSGTSKDTQYF.

This chain connects TRBV7-2 to TRBJ1-4; the D gene is possibly TRBD1 (5 bases). The CDR3 sequence is 13 residues long. Germline V lookup: CDR1 SGHTA, CDR2 FQGNSA. V was pared by 0 bases and J by 10 bases, with 9 bases between. The CDR3 protein is CASSLAEGRKLFF. CDR3 bases: TGTGCCAGCAGCTTAGCAGAGGGGAGAAAACTGTTTTTT.

This clone has a handful of counts. V usage is TRBV5-1 and J usage is TRBJ1-4, with 9 nucleotides matching TRBD1. Losses at the gene ends were 2 bases for V and 8 bases for J; bases not matched to a gene: 4. Germline V CDR1 and CDR2: SGHRS, YFSETQ. CDR3 size: 14 residues. In DNA, the CDR3 is TGCGCCAGCAGCTTCGGGACAGGGAAGGAAAAACTGTTTTTT. This sequence encodes CASSFGTGKEKLFF.

This rearrangement joins TRBV19 to TRBJ1-3, with unresolved D. This CDR3 has 15 amino acids. CDR1 is LNHDA, CDR2 SQIVND, per germline (reference sequence). V gave up 5 bases and J gave up 0 bases, with 11 bases separating them. In DNA, the CDR3 is TGTGCCAGTAGTGAACATCGAGGCTCTGGAAACACCATATATTTT. This translates into CASSEHRGSGNTIYF.

The chain is built from TRBV4-1 and TRBJ2-3; possible D gene TRBD1, 6 bases. The germline CDR1 and CDR2 sequences are MGHRA and YSYEKL. V lost 1 base to trimming and J lost 0 bases, with 20 bases between them. The CDR3 loop spans 19 amino acids. CDR3 DNA: TGCGCCAGCAGCCAAGCCTATGGGGCCGGGACACCCAGCACAGATACGCAGTATTTT. Its protein product is CASSQAYGAGTPSTDTQYF.

For this clone: A far larger clone differs by one base, so this is likely a read error. The gene calls are TRBV2 and TRBJ2-4; D not certain. CDR3 length equals 11 residues. V was clipped by 4 bases and J by 3 bases, with 1 base between them. The V gene's germline CDR1 is SNHLY and CDR2 FYNNEI. CDR3 nucleotides: TGTGCCAGCAGTGGCAAAAACATTCAGTACTTC. This gives the protein CASSGKNIQYF.

As regards this clone: This sample also contains other DNA sequences that code for the same CDR3. The chain joins TRBV7-2 to TRBJ2-2; 11 positions match TRBD2. The J segment lost 4 bases and the V segment lost 5 bases, leaving 3 bases of the junction unmatched. From germline, CDR1 is SGHTA and CDR2 FQGNSA. The CDR3 extends over 15 amino acids. CDR3 coding DNA: TGTGCCAGCAGCGCAGGACTAGCGGGCACCGGGGAGCTGTTTTTT. It encodes CASSAGLAGTGELFF.

The genes are TRBV7-8 and TRBJ1-1; tentative D call: TRBD1 (5 bases). The CDR3 has 15 amino acids. Germline CDR1 reads SGHVS; CDR2 reads FQNEAQ. V lost 3 bases and J lost 5, with 16 bases in between. The CDR3 sequence is CASSLDWRGETEAFF. CDR3 nucleotide sequence: TGTGCCAGCAGCTTGGACTGGAGGGGAGAAACTGAAGCTTTCTTT.

This clone showed up just a few times. The chain combines TRBV11-2 with TRBJ2-1; D is unresolved. CDR3 length: 15 amino acids. CDR1 is SGHAT, CDR2 FQNNGV, per germline. Trimming removed 5 bases at V and 2 bases at J, with 13 bases between. The CDR3: CASSLSDTPYNEQFF. The CDR3 region has the DNA TGTGCCAGCAGCCTAAGCGATACCCCCTACAATGAGCAGTTCTTC.

The chain employs TRBV27 and TRBJ1-6; no definite D call. The V and J ends lost 3 bases and 7 bases respectively, with 10 bases between them. The CDR3 has 14 residues. Germline-derived CDR1 and CDR2 are MNHEY and SMNVEV (reference sequence). CDR3 DNA: TGTGCCAGCAGTTTGAGGAGGGCAAATTCACCCCTCCACTTT. Translating it yields CASSLRRANSPLHF.

V is TRBV30 and J is TRBJ1-3; D remains unclear. V was trimmed by 4 bases and J by 0 bases, leaving 16 bases between them. The CDR3 spans 16 residues. CDR1 and CDR2 from the germline V gene are GTSNPN and SVGIG (reference sequence). The CDR3 loop reads CAWNRAGYSSGNTIYF. The CDR3 coding sequence is TGTGCCTGGAACCGCGCCGGGTACAGCTCTGGAAACACCATATATTTT.

Concerning this clone: The sample holds other DNA sequences that translate to the same CDR3. The V and J genes are TRBV30 and TRBJ1-6; 10 bases are shared with TRBD1. CDR3 length equals 15 residues. V trimming: 3 bases; J trimming: 6 bases; junction bases outside the gene matches: 5. CDR1 is GTSNPN and CDR2 is SVGIG in the germline V gene (reference sequence). Here the CDR3 DNA reads TGTGCCTGGAGGGGGGACAGGGGCCTTAATTCACCCCTCCACTTT. Its protein is CAWRGDRGLNSPLHF.

Details on this clone: At the DNA level, this CDR3 is encoded by other sequences in the same sample as well. The chain is built from TRBV18 and TRBJ2-7, with TRBD1 as a possible D gene (5 bases). Germline CDR1 reads KGHSH; CDR2 reads LQKENI. Trimming stripped 3 bases from V and 2 bases from J, with 8 bases between. The CDR3 is made up of 13 amino acids. The CDR3 nucleotides read TGTGCCAGCTCACCCGGACAAACCTACGAGCAGTACTTC. Translated: CASSPGQTYEQYF. The entire variable domain, with the rest obtained from reference TRBV18 and TRBJ2-7, is as follows: NAGVMQNPRHLVRRRGQEARLRCSPMKGHSHVYWYRQLPEEGLKFMVYLQKENIIDESGMPKERFSAEFPKEGPSILRIQQVVRGDSAAYFCASSPGQTYEQYFGPGTRLTVT.

The chain recombines TRBV14 with TRBJ1-1; 7 nucleotides line up with TRBD1. The CDR3 sequence is 16 residues long. V gave up 0 bases and J gave up 4 bases; unmatched junction bases: 8. The germline V gene has CDR1 SGHDN and CDR2 FVKESK. This CDR3 is CASSQDLGQVVTEAFF. The CDR3 DNA reads TGTGCCAGCAGCCAAGATCTCGGACAGGTCGTCACTGAAGCTTTCTTT.

J is TRBJ1-6 and V is TRBV19; 11 bases match TRBD1. The CDR3 covers 15 residues. V was pared by 7 bases and J by 6 bases, with 5 bases of the junction left unmatched. Germline-derived CDR1 and CDR2 are LNHDA and SQIVND (reference sequence). In nucleotides, the CDR3 is TGTGCCAGTAACTGGGGGACAGGGGGTAATTCACCCCTCCACTTT. Protein sequence: CASNWGTGGNSPLHF.

This clone was recorded a few times. V is TRBV19 and J is TRBJ1-4; 8 positions agree with TRBD1. This CDR3 spans 16 amino acids. V was pared by 5 bases and J by 6 bases, with 11 bases of the junction left unmatched. Germline lookup yields CDR1 LNHDA and CDR2 SQIVND (reference sequence). CDR3 nucleotides: TGTGCCAGTAGTCCGGGCAGGGGGCGAGGAGATGAAAAACTGTTTTTT. Translation: CASSPGRGRGDEKLFF.